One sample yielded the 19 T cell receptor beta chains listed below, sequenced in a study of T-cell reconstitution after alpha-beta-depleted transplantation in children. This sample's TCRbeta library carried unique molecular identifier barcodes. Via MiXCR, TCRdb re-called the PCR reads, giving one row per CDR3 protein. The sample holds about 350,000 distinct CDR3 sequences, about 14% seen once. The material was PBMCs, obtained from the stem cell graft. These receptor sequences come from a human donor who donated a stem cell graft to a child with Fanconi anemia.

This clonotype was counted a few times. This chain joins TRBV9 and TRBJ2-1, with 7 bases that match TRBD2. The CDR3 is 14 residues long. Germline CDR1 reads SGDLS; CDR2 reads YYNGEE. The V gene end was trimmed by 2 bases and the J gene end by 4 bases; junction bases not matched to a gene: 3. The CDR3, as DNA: TGTGCCAGCAGCGTTAGCGGGTATTACAATGAGCAGTTCTTC. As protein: CASSVSGYYNEQFF. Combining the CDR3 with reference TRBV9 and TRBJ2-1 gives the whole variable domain DSGVTQTPKHLITATGQRVTLRCSPRSGDLSVYWYQQSLDQGLQFLIQYYNGEERAKGNILERFSAQQFPDLHSELNLSSLELGDSALYFCASSVSGYYNEQFFGPGTRLTVL.

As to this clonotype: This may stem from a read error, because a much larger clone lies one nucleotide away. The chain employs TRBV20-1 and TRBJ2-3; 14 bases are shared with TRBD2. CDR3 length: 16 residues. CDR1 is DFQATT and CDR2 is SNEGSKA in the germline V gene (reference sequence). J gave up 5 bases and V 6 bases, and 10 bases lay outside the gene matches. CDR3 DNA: TGCAGTGCGGGGACTAGCGGGGGTCCCCGTGTAGATACGCAGTATTTT. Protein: CSAGTSGGPRVDTQYF.

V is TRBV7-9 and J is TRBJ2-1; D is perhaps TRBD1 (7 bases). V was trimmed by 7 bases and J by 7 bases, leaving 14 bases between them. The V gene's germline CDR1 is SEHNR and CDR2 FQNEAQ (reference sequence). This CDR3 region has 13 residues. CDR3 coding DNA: TGTGCCAGCATGGAGGGGGCATTAAATGAGCAGTTCTTC. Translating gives CASMEGALNEQFF.

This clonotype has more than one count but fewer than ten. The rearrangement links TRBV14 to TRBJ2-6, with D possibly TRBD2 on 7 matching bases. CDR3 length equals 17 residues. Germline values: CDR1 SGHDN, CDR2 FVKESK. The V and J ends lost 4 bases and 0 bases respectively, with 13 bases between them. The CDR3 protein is CASSPGGGLSGANVLTF. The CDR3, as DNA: TGTGCCAGCAGCCCTGGGGGGGGGCTCTCTGGGGCCAACGTCCTGACTTTC.

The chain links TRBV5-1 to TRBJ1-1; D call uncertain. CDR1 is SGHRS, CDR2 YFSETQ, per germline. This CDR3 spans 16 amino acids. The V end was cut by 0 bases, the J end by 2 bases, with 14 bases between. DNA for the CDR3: TGCGCCAGCAGCTTGGATGCCCAGCTCTCAAACACTGAAGCTTTCTTT. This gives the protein CASSLDAQLSNTEAFF.

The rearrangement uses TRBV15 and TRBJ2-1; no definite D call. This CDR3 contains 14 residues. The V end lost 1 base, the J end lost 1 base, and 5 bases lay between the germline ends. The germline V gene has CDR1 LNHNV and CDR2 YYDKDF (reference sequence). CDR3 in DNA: TGTGCCACCAGCAGAGTGATATCCTACAATGAGCAGTTCTTC. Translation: CATSRVISYNEQFF.

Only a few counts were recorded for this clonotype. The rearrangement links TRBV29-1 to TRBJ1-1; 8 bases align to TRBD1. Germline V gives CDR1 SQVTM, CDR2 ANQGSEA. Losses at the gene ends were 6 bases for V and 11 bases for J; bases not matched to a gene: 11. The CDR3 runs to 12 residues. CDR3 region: CSVSDRVGYAFF. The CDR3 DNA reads TGCAGCGTATCGGACAGGGTGGGATATGCTTTCTTT.

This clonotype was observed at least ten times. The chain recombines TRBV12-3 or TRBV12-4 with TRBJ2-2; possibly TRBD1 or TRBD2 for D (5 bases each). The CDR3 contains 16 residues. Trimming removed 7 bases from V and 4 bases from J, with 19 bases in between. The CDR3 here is CASTRGEKVVTGELFF. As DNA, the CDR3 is TGTGCCAGCACCCGAGGGGAAAAAGTTGTCACCGGGGAGCTGTTTTTT.

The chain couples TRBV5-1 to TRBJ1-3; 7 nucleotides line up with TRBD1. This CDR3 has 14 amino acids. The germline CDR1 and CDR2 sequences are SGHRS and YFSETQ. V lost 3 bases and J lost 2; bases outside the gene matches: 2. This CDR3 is CASSWQGAGNTIYF. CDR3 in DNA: TGCGCCAGCAGCTGGCAGGGGGCTGGAAACACCATATATTTT.

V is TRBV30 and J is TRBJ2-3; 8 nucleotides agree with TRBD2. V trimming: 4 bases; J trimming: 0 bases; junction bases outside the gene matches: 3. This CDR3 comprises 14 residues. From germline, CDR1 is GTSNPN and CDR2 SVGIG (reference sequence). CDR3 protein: CAWTVAGSTDTQYF. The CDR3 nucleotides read TGTGCCTGGACGGTAGCGGGAAGCACAGATACGCAGTATTTT.

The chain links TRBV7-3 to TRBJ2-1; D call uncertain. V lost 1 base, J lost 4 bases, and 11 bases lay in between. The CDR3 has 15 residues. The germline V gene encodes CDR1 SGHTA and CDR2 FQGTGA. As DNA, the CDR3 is TGTGCCAGCAGCTTAAACCCACGCGTGTACAATGAGCAGTTCTTC. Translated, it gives CASSLNPRVYNEQFF.

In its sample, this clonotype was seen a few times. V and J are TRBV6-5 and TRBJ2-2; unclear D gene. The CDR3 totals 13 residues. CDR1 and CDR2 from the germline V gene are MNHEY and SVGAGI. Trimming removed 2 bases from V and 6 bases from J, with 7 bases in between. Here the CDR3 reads CASSYNFAGELFF. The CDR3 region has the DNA TGTGCCAGCAGTTACAATTTTGCCGGGGAGCTGTTTTTT.

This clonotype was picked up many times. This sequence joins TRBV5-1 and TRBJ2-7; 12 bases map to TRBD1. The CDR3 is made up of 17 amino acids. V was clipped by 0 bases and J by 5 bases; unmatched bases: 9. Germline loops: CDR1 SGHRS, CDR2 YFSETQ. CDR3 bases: TGCGCCAGCAGCTTGGGAACCGGGACAGGGGGCAGGGACGAGCAGTACTTC. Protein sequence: CASSLGTGTGGRDEQYF.

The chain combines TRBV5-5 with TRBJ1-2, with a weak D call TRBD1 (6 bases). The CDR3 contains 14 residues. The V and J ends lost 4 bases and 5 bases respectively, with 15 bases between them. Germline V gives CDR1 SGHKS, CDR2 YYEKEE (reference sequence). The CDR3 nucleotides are TGTGCCAGCAGCCCGCCGGGACACTTATATGGCTACACCTTC. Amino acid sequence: CASSPPGHLYGYTF.

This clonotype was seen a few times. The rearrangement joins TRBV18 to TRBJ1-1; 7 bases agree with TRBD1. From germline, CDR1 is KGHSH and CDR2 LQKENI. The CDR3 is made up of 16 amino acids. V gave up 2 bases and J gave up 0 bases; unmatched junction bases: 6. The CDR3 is CASSPWTGSMNTEAFF. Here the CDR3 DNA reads TGTGCCAGCTCACCATGGACAGGATCCATGAACACTGAAGCTTTCTTT.

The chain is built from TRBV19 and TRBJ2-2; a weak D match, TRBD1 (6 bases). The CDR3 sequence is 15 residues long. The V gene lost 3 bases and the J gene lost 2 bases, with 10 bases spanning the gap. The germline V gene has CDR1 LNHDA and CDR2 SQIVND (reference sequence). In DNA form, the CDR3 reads TGTGCCAGTAGTATCTGGACAGATAACACCGGGGAGCTGTTTTTT. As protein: CASSIWTDNTGELFF.

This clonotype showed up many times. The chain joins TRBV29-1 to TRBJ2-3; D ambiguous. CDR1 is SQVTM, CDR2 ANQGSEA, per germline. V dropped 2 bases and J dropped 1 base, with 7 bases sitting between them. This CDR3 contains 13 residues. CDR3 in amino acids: CSVESQGTDTQYF. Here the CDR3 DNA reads TGCAGCGTTGAATCCCAGGGCACAGATACGCAGTATTTT.

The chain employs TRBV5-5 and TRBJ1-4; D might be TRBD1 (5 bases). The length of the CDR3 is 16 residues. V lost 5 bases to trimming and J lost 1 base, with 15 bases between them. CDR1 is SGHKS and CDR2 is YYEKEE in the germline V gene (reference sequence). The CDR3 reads CASSSYRIETNEKLFF. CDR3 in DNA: TGTGCCAGCAGTTCGTACAGGATCGAAACTAATGAAAAACTGTTTTTT.

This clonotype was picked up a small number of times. The CDR3 DNA reads as TGTGCCAGCAGTTACGGGACCCCAGGGCCCGGGGAGCTGTTTTTT. Its translation: CASSYGTPGPGELFF. The rearrangement uses TRBV6-2 or TRBV6-3 and TRBJ2-2; either TRBD1 or TRBD2 may fit D (5 bases each). Deletions cut 2 bases from V and 6 bases from J, with 13 bases between. The CDR3 length is 15 residues. CDR1 and CDR2 from the germline V gene are MNHEY and SVGEGT.